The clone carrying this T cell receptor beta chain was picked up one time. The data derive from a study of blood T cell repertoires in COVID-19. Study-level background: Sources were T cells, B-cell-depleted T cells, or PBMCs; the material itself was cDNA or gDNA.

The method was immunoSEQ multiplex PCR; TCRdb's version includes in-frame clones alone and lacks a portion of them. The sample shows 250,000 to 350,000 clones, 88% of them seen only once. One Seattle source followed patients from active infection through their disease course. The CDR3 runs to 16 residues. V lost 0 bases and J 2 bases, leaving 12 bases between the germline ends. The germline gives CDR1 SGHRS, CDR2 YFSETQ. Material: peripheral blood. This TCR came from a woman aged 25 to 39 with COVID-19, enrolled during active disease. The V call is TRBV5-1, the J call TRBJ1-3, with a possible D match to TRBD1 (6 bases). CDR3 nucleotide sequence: TGCGCCAGCAGCTTGGCCCCAGGGGTCGCTGGAAACACCATATATTTT. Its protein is CASSLAPGVAGNTIYF.